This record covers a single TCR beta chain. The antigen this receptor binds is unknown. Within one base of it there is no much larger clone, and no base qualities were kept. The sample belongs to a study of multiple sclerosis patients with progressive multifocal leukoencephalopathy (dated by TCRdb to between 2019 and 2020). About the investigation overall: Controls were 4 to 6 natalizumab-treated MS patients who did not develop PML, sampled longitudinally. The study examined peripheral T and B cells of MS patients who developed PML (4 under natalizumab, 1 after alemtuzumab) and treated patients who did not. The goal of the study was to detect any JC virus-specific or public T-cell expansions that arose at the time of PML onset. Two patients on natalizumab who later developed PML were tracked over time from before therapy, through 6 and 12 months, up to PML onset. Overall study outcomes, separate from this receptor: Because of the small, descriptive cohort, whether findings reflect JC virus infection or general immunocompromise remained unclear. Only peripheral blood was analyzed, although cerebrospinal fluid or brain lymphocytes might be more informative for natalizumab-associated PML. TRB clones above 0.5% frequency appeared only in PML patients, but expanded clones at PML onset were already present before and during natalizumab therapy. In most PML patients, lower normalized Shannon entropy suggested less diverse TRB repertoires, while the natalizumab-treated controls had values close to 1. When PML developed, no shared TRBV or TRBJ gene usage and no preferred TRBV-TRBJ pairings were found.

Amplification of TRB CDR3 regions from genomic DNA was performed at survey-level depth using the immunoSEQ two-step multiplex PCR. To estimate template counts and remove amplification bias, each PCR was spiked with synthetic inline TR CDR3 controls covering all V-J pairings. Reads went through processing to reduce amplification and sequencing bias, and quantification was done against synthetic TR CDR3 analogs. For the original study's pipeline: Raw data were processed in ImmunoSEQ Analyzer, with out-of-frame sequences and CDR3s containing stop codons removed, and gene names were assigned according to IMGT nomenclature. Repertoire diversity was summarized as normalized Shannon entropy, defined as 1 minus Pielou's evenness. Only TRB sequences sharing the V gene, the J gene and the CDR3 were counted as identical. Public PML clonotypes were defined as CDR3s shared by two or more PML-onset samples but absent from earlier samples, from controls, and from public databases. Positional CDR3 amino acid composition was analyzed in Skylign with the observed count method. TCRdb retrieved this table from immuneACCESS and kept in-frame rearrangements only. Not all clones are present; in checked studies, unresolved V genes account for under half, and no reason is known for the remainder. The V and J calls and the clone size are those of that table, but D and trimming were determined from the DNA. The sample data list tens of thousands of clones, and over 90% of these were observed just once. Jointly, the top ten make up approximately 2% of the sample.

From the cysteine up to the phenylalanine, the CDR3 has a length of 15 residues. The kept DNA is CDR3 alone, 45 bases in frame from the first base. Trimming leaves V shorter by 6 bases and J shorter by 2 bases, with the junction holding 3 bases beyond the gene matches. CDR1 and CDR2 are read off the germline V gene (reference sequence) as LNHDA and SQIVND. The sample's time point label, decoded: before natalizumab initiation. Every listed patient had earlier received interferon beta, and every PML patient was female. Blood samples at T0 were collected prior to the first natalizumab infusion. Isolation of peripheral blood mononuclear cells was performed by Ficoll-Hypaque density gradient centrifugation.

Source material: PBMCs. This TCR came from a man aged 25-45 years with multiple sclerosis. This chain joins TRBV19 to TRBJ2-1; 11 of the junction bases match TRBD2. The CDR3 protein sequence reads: CASSLLAGAYNEQFF. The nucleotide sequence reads TGTGCCAGTAGCCTACTAGCGGGAGCCTACAATGAGCAGTTCTTC.